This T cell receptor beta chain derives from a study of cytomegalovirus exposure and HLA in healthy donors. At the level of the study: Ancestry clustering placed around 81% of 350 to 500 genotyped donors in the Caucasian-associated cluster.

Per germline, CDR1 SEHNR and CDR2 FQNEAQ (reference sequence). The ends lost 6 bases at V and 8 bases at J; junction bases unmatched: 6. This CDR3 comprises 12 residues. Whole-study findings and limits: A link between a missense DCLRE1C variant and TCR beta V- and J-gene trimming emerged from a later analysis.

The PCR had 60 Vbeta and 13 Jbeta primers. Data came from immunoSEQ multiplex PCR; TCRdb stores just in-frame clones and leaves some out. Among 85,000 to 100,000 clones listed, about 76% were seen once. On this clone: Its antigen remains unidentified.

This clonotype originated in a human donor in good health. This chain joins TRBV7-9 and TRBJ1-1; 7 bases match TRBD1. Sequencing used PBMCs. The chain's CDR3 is CASRRGGQEAFF. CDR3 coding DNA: TGTGCCAGCAGACGTGGGGGACAGGAAGCTTTCTTT.